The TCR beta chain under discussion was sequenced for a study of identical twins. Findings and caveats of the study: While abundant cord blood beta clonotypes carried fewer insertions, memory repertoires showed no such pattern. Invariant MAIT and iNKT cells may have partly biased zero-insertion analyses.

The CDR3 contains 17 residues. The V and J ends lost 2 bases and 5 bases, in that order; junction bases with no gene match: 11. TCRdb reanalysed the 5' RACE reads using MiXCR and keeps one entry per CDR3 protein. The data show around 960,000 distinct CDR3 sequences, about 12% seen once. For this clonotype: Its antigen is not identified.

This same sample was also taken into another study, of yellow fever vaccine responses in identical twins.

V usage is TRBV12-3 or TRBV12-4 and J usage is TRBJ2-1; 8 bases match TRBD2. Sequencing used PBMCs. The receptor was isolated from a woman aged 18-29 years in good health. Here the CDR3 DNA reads TGTGCCAGCAGTTTACCAGGGCGGGGGGCCAAAAACAATGAGCAGTTCTTC. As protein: CASSLPGRGAKNNEQFF.